These 3 T cell receptor beta chains were sequenced from one sample in a study of T cell responses to AZD1222 COVID-19 vaccine. Here immunoSEQ multiplex PCR was the method, and the copy in TCRdb shows in-frame clones only, minus some. The table shows 50,000 to 60,000 clones, with approximately 80% occurring only once. The sequenced sample was peripheral blood, obtained 28 days after the second AZD1222 dose. These receptors were collected from an adult who received the AZD1222 COVID-19 vaccine.

The chain has TRBV15 and TRBJ2-2; D tentatively reads TRBD1 or TRBD2 (5 bases each). The CDR3 length is 16 residues. V was trimmed by 1 base and J by 1 base, leaving 10 bases between them. Germline loops: CDR1 LNHNV, CDR2 YYDKDF (reference sequence). The CDR3 loop is CATSRAGTLNTGELFF. For the CDR3, the DNA is TGTGCCACCAGCAGAGCCGGGACGCTGAACACCGGGGAGCTGTTTTTT.

V gene TRBV6-2 or TRBV6-3 combines with J gene TRBJ2-7; no definite D call. Germline loops: CDR1 MNHEY, CDR2 SVGEGT. V dropped 5 bases and J dropped 5 bases, with 19 bases sitting between them. This CDR3 spans 15 amino acids. In DNA form, the CDR3 reads TGTGCCAGCAGTAAGGCGACTCAAATCGGGCACGAGCAGTACGTC. The encoded protein is CASSKATQIGHEQYV.

The chain couples TRBV18 to TRBJ2-5, with 8 nucleotides matching TRBD2. Losses at the gene ends were 3 bases for V and 0 bases for J; bases not matched to a gene: 6. The CDR3 has 16 residues. Germline CDR1 KGHSH, CDR2 LQKENI. CDR3 in DNA: TGTGCCAGCTCACCCCCGCTAGCGGGTAACCAAGAGACCCAGTACTTC. It is translated as CASSPPLAGNQETQYF. Full variable domain (remainder filled in from reference TRBV18 and TRBJ2-5): NAGVMQNPRHLVRRRGQEARLRCSPMKGHSHVYWYRQLPEEGLKFMVYLQKENIIDESGMPKERFSAEFPKEGPSILRIQQVVRGDSAAYFCASSPPLAGNQETQYFGPGTRLLVL.